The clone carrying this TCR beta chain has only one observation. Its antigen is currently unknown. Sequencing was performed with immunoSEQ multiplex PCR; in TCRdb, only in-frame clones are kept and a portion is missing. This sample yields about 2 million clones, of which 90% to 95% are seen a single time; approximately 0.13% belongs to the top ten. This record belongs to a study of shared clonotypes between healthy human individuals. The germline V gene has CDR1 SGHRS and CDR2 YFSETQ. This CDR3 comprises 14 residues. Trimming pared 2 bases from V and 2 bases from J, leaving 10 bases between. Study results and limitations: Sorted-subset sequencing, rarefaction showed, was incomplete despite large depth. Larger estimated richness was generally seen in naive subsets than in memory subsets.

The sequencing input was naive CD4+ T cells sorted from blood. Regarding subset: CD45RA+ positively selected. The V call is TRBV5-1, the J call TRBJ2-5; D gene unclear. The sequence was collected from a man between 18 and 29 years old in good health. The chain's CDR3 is CASSFSTPQETQYF. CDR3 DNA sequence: TGCGCCAGCAGCTTCTCAACGCCGCAAGAGACCCAGTACTTC.